These 24 T cell receptor beta chains were sequenced from one sample in a study of patients and donors after allogeneic stem cell transplantation. TCRdb reanalysed the RT-PCR reads using MiXCR and keeps one entry per CDR3 protein. Of fewer than 250,000 distinct CDR3 sequences listed, 13% to 15% are singletons. Sequenced: blood, either unsorted or a sorted T cell fraction (not recorded which). The source is a human donor who was either an allogeneic HSCT recipient or a stem cell or donor lymphocyte infusion donor (not recorded which). It is not recorded whose cells these are; they may come from a transplant donor.

This clonotype showed up just a few times. This chain links TRBV6-1 with TRBJ1-1; TRBD1 is a possible D gene (5 bases). V was shortened by 8 bases and J by 3 bases, with 28 bases between the two germline ends. Germline CDR1 and CDR2: MNHNS and SASEGT. The CDR3 is 18 amino acids. The CDR3, as DNA: TGTGCCAGCGCTTCCGGGACGGACATGAACTCACTAGACACTGAAGCTTTCTTT. Protein sequence: CASASGTDMNSLDTEAFF.

In this sample, this clonotype turned up a few times. The J gene is TRBJ1-1, the V gene TRBV30; a possible D gene is TRBD1 (5 bases). This CDR3 has 13 amino acids. Trimming left V 4 bases short and J 2 bases short, with 11 bases between. Germline CDR1 is GTSNPN and CDR2 is SVGIG (reference sequence). The CDR3 DNA sequence: TGTGCCTGGACCCGGAGGGGAAACACTGAAGCTTTCTTT. It codes for CAWTRRGNTEAFF.

This clonotype has a handful of counts. The chain combines TRBV20-1 with TRBJ2-1; D gene ambiguous. V was clipped by 5 bases and J by 9 bases, with 11 bases between them. Germline lookup yields CDR1 DFQATT and CDR2 SNEGSKA (reference sequence). There are 11 residues in the CDR3. DNA for the CDR3: TGCAGTGCTCAACCAAAACGTGAGCAGTTCTTC. This encodes CSAQPKREQFF.

The V and J genes are TRBV20-1 and TRBJ2-7, with D possibly being TRBD1 (6 bases). V was cut by 5 bases and J by 2 bases, with 13 bases left in between. Germline CDR1 DFQATT, CDR2 SNEGSKA (reference sequence). The CDR3 is 13 residues long. CDR3 sequence (DNA): TGCAGTGCTCGGACAGTAAACCCCTACGAGCAGTACTTC. It yields the protein CSARTVNPYEQYF.

The chain joins TRBV20-1 to TRBJ2-1, with D possibly being TRBD2 (6 bases). The CDR3 extends over 14 amino acids. V shed 0 bases and J shed 3 bases, with 9 bases lying between them. Germline V gene lookup returns CDR1 DFQATT and CDR2 SNEGSKA (reference sequence). The CDR3 nucleotides are TGCAGTGCTAGAGATAGGACTAACTACAATGAGCAGTTCTTC. Protein product: CSARDRTNYNEQFF.

The chain uses TRBV6-1 and TRBJ2-1; 9 positions agree with TRBD2. V dropped 6 bases and J dropped 5; count of bases not matched to a gene: 8. This CDR3 is 15 amino acids long. CDR1 is MNHNS, CDR2 SASEGT, per germline. The CDR3 reads CASSNWGLANNEQFF. The CDR3 DNA follows: TGTGCCAGCAGCAACTGGGGACTAGCCAACAATGAGCAGTTCTTC.

The CDR3 DNA is TGTGCCAGCAGGGGACAGAGAAACAATGAAAAACTGTTTTTT. Its translation: CASRGQRNNEKLFF. The rearrangement uses TRBV2 and TRBJ1-4; TRBD1 matches 7 bases. Germline V gene sequence: CDR1 SNHLY, CDR2 FYNNEI. J lost 5 bases, V lost 6 bases, and 6 bases had no gene match. The CDR3 totals 14 residues.

This clonotype was observed many times. This chain links TRBV19 with TRBJ2-2; perhaps TRBD2 as D (5 bases). The germline V gene encodes CDR1 LNHDA and CDR2 SQIVND (reference sequence). Trimming took off 3 bases at V and 2 bases at J, with 7 bases between the two ends. CDR3 length: 14 amino acids. The CDR3 protein is CASSIRGNTGELFF. CDR3 nucleotide sequence: TGTGCCAGTAGTATCCGGGGTAACACCGGGGAGCTGTTTTTT.

This chain uses TRBV11-1 with TRBJ2-1, with D tentatively TRBD1 (6 bases). Germline V gene sequence: CDR1 SGHAT, CDR2 FQDESV (reference sequence). This CDR3 spans 14 amino acids. V was trimmed by 5 bases and J by 1 base, leaving 9 bases between them. Here the CDR3 DNA reads TGTGCCAGCAGCGTGGACAGATCCTACAATGAGCAGTTCTTC. Translation: CASSVDRSYNEQFF.

This clonotype was counted ten times or more. The CDR3 sequence: CATSGGGETQYF. CDR3 coding DNA: TGTGCCACCTCAGGGGGAGGAGAGACCCAGTACTTC. The chain employs TRBV7-8 and TRBJ2-5; possibly TRBD1 for D (7 bases). V lost 10 bases, J lost 4 bases, and 13 bases lay in between. This CDR3 is built from 12 residues. From germline, CDR1 is SGHVS and CDR2 FQNEAQ.

In its sample, this clonotype was seen many times. The genes are TRBV24-1 and TRBJ2-2, with D perhaps being TRBD1 or TRBD2 (5 bases each). Germline CDR1 reads KGHDR; CDR2 reads SFDVKD. CDR3 length equals 14 residues. V lost 8 bases to trimming and J lost 0 bases, with 9 bases between them. Written as DNA, the CDR3 is TGTGCCACCAAGAGGGACGCGAACACCGGGGAGCTGTTTTTT. Protein sequence: CATKRDANTGELFF.

V gene TRBV9 combines with J gene TRBJ1-1, with D perhaps TRBD1 (6 bases). The germline V gene encodes CDR1 SGDLS and CDR2 YYNGEE. Trimming pared 2 bases from V and 4 bases from J, leaving 12 bases between. The CDR3 spans 14 residues. The CDR3: CASSVGGLGTEAFF. The DNA of the CDR3 is TGTGCCAGCAGCGTTGGGGGGCTTGGCACTGAAGCTTTCTTT.

There are many counts of this clonotype. The genes are TRBV2 and TRBJ2-7; 8 nucleotides match TRBD2. Germline V gives CDR1 SNHLY, CDR2 FYNNEI. The CDR3 sequence is 13 residues long. The ends lost 5 bases at V and 0 bases at J; junction bases unmatched: 0. DNA for the CDR3: TGTGCCAGCAGTCGGGGGGGCTCCTACGAGCAGTACTTC. This encodes CASSRGGSYEQYF.

This clonotype was recorded many times. The genes are TRBV5-1 and TRBJ1-6; D call uncertain. CDR1 is SGHRS and CDR2 is YFSETQ in the germline V gene. V lost 0 bases and J lost 8, with 6 bases in between. This CDR3 comprises 13 residues. In nucleotides, the CDR3 is TGCGCCAGCAGCTTGGGGGTTGATTCACCCCTCCACTTT. Translating gives CASSLGVDSPLHF.

This clonotype was picked up a small number of times. The CDR3 loop is CSAGAGYNQPQHF. CDR3 coding DNA: TGCAGTGCTGGCGCCGGGTACAATCAGCCCCAGCATTTT. The chain is built from TRBV20-1 and TRBJ1-5; the D is unclear. CDR1 and CDR2 from the germline V gene are DFQATT and SNEGSKA (reference sequence). The CDR3 spans 13 residues. With 5 bases removed from V and 3 bases from J, the gap between germline ends came to 11 bases.

This clonotype was seen at least ten times. Compared with germline, one end of the junction differs, possibly owing to a read error. The gene calls are TRBV5-1 and TRBJ2-1; 7 nucleotides match TRBD2. Looked up from germline, CDR1 is SGHRS and CDR2 is YFSETQ. The CDR3 is made up of 14 amino acids. The CDR3 spells CASSGGDSDNEQFF. The CDR3 nucleotides read TGCGCCAGCAGCGGGGGGGACTCCGACAATGAGCAGTTCTTC.

In this sample, this clonotype turned up many times. The J gene is TRBJ2-2, the V gene TRBV7-8; D not certain. V shed 5 bases and J shed 1 base, with 8 bases lying between them. This CDR3 comprises 14 residues. The germline V gene has CDR1 SGHVS and CDR2 FQNEAQ. DNA for the CDR3: TGTGCCAGCAGCAGACATGAGAACACCGGGGAGCTGTTTTTT. Protein: CASSRHENTGELFF.

Only a few counts were recorded for this clonotype. This chain joins TRBV15 and TRBJ2-7; 8 bases map to TRBD2. The CDR3 totals 15 residues. Germline loops: CDR1 LNHNV, CDR2 YYDKDF (reference sequence). The trim removed 0 bases at V and 2 bases at J, leaving 3 bases unmatched. The CDR3 nucleotides are TGTGCCACCAGCAGAGATCCGGGAGGGGCCTACGAGCAGTACTTC. This encodes CATSRDPGGAYEQYF.

This clonotype came up a few times. The chain has TRBV5-1 and TRBJ2-5, with TRBD1 matching 9 bases. Trimming took 3 bases from V and 2 from J; bases not matched to a gene: 8. Looked up from germline, CDR1 is SGHRS and CDR2 is YFSETQ. The CDR3 consists of 16 residues. The DNA for the CDR3 is TGCGCCAGCAGCTCATCCGGGACAGGGTATCAAGAGACCCAGTACTTC. This gives the protein CASSSSGTGYQETQYF.

The chain has TRBV5-6 and TRBJ1-2; a weak D match, TRBD1 (6 bases). The CDR3 covers 13 residues. With 4 bases removed from V and 8 bases from J, the gap between germline ends came to 15 bases. Germline V gene sequence: CDR1 SGHDT, CDR2 YYEEEE. The CDR3 region has the DNA TGTGCCAGCAGCATGGACAGTGAAGGGGGCTACACCTTC. Amino acid sequence: CASSMDSEGGYTF.

V is TRBV12-3 or TRBV12-4 and J is TRBJ1-1; D remains ambiguous. The CDR3 covers 12 residues. The ends were cut back, 2 bases at V and 10 bases at J, with 11 bases in the middle. CDR3 nucleotides: TGTGCCAGCAGTTTAATGGGGAGCGGAGCTTTCTTT. Its translation is CASSLMGSGAFF.

This clonotype was counted once. This chain connects TRBV10-3 to TRBJ1-2; D ambiguous. This CDR3 region has 15 residues. Germline V CDR1 and CDR2: ENHRY, SYGVKD. Trimming removed 3 bases from V and 1 base from J, with 12 bases in between. The CDR3 region is CAISDRGDFNYGYTF. The CDR3 DNA reads as TGTGCCATCAGTGACCGTGGGGATTTTAACTATGGCTACACCTTC.

The table lists this clonotype with a few counts. V and J are TRBV10-3 and TRBJ1-1; D is unresolved. There are 16 residues in the CDR3. Germline V gives CDR1 ENHRY, CDR2 SYGVKD. The V gene lost 2 bases and the J gene lost 2 bases, with 15 bases spanning the gap. CDR3 nucleotide sequence: TGTGCCATCAGTGAGAGGCATGGGCAATATAACACTGAAGCTTTCTTT. This translates into CAISERHGQYNTEAFF.

The rearrangement uses TRBV29-1 and TRBJ1-5; D might be TRBD1 (5 bases). The CDR3 sequence is 15 residues long. Germline V gene sequence: CDR1 SQVTM, CDR2 ANQGSEA. CDR3 nucleotide sequence: TGCAGAGGGACTCAGAATCCTAGCCTCAATCAGCCCCAGCATTTT. Translating it yields CRGTQNPSLNQPQHF.